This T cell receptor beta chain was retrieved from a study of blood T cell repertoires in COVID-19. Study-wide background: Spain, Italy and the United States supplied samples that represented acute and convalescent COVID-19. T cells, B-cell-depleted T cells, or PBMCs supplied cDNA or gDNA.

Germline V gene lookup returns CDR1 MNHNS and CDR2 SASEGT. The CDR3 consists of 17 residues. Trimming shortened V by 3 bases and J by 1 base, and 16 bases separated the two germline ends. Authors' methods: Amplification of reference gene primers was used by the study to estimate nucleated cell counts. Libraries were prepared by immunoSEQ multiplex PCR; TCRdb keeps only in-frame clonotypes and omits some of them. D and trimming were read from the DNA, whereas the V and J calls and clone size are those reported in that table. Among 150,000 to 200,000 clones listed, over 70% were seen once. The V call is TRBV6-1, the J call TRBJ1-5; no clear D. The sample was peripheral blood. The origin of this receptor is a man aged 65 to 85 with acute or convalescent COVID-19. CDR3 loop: CASSEGHTKSSNQPQHF. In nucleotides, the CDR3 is TGTGCCAGCAGTGAGGGCCATACGAAGTCGAGCAATCAGCCCCAGCATTTT.